This TCR beta chain stems from a study of blood T cells in healthy people across ages. At least 5.5 micrograms of total RNA were extracted per sample. Together with a sample-barcoded 5' primer, a J-beta primer mix was included in a second PCR lasting about 7 to 12 cycles. TCRdb reprocessed the 5' RACE reads via MiXCR and lists one record per CDR3 protein. The sample contains 750,000 to 950,000 distinct CDR3 sequences, approximately 24% of which appear only once. Trimming removed 2 bases at V and 9 bases at J, with 19 bases between. CDR3 length: 15 amino acids. A further study also used this sample, focusing on T cells of mothers and their children.

The clonotype was recovered from a boy between 10 and 17 years old in good health. Sequences were obtained from blood. This chain links TRBV12-3 or TRBV12-4 with TRBJ2-5; D possibly corresponds to TRBD2 (6 bases). CDR3 bases: TGTGCCAGCAGTTTACGGGACTCGGAGTGGATGGCCCAGTACTTC. It is translated as CASSLRDSEWMAQYF.